Below are 24 T cell receptor beta chains sequenced from a single sample in a study of regulatory T cells in long-lasting Graves disease. Regarding time point: newly diagnosed GD, antithyroid drugs for less than 3 months. Generation of the TCR library employed RNA extracted from PBMCs. TCR beta libraries were built with iRepertoire HTBI primers and Arm-PCR of CDR3 regions. In TCRdb, the multiplex PCR reads were re-called with MiXCR into one record per CDR3 protein. The data contain hundreds of thousands of distinct CDR3 sequences, 15% to 20% of them singletons. These data were likewise used in another study, on T cells in Graves' hyperthyroidism and ophthalmopathy.

This specimen consisted of peripheral blood mononuclear cells (PBMCs), obtained at new diagnosis, from a patient treated with antithyroid drugs. These receptors originate from a woman aged 30 to 39 with Graves disease.

The CDR3 nucleotides read TGTGCCAGTAAAGTACAGGGTTTCGCCCAAGAGACCCAGTACTTC. Protein sequence: CASKVQGFAQETQYF. The chain couples TRBV19 to TRBJ2-5; maybe TRBD1 (6 bases). This CDR3 has 15 residues. Trimming left V 7 bases short and J 1 base short, with 16 bases between. Per germline, CDR1 LNHDA and CDR2 SQIVND (reference sequence).

The table lists this clonotype with a few counts. The V and J genes are TRBV5-1 and TRBJ2-5; possible D gene TRBD1, 6 bases. V lost 1 base and J 4 bases, leaving 11 bases between the germline ends. The CDR3 loop spans 14 amino acids. Germline V gene data show CDR1 as SGHRS and CDR2 as YFSETQ. The CDR3 here is CASSLQGLGETQYF. The CDR3 DNA reads TGCGCCAGCAGCTTGCAGGGGCTGGGAGAGACCCAGTACTTC.

Details on this clonotype: An end of the junction differs from the germline gene, which may be a read error. The J gene is TRBJ2-7, the V gene TRBV10-1; a possible D gene is TRBD1 (6 bases). Germline values: CDR1 WNHNN, CDR2 SYGVQD (reference sequence). The CDR3 extends over 13 amino acids. For the CDR3, the DNA is TGTGCCAGCAGCCCAGGGGTCGGGGACGAGCAGTACTTC. Protein sequence: CASSPGVGDEQYF.

This clonotype was seen repeatedly, ten times or more. This sequence joins TRBV6-5 and TRBJ2-7; possibly TRBD2 for D (5 bases). Germline lookup yields CDR1 MNHEY and CDR2 SVGAGI. CDR3 length: 15 amino acids. Trimming shortened V by 4 bases and J by 4 bases, and 17 bases separated the two germline ends. The CDR3 DNA reads as TGTGCCAGCAGTTCTTTCGACTCCCGCGGGTACGAGCAGTACTTC. This codes for CASSSFDSRGYEQYF.

This clonotype was seen a handful of times. The rearrangement uses TRBV30 and TRBJ1-6; D remains unclear. The V and J ends lost 1 base and 8 bases respectively, with 12 bases between them. The length of the CDR3 is 14 residues. The germline V gene encodes CDR1 GTSNPN and CDR2 SVGIG (reference sequence). As DNA, the CDR3 is TGTGCCTGGAGTGCCCGGGCGTCAGATTCACCCCTCCACTTT. Residues: CAWSARASDSPLHF. Full variable domain (outside the CDR3, taken from reference TRBV30 and TRBJ1-6): SQTIHQWPATLVQPVGSPLSLECTVEGTSNPNLYWYRQAAGRGLQLLFYSVGIGQISSEVPQNLSASRPQDRQFILSSKKLLLSDSGFYLCAWSARASDSPLHFGNGTRLTVT.

In its sample, this clonotype was seen many times. Here the CDR3 reads CASSDVLKDREDSPLHF. The CDR3 DNA is TGTGCCAGCAGTGACGTTCTGAAGGACAGGGAGGATTCACCCCTCCACTTT. This rearrangement joins TRBV27 to TRBJ1-6, with TRBD1 matching 8 bases. The CDR3 is 17 amino acids. Germline lookup yields CDR1 MNHEY and CDR2 SMNVEV (reference sequence). The V gene end was trimmed by 5 bases and the J gene end by 8 bases; junction bases not matched to a gene: 14.

Of note for this clonotype: The junction departs from germline at one end; a sequencing error may be responsible. The chain uses TRBV27 and TRBJ1-2, with D hard to call. The CDR3 has 9 residues. In germline, CDR1 is MNHEY, CDR2 SMNVEV (reference sequence). The DNA of the CDR3 is TGCTCCCTCAGGAATGGCTACACCTTC. Translating it yields CSLRNGYTF.

This clonotype was counted at least ten times. The chain recombines TRBV11-3 with TRBJ2-1, with D tentatively TRBD1 or TRBD2 (5 bases each). V was trimmed by 1 base and J by 5 bases, leaving 9 bases between them. Germline values: CDR1 SGHNT, CDR2 YENEEA. The CDR3 has 14 amino acids. The CDR3 sequence is CASSLGPGHNEQFF. CDR3 nucleotides: TGTGCCAGCAGCTTAGGGCCGGGACACAATGAGCAGTTCTTC.

In its sample, this clonotype was seen many times. The rearrangement uses TRBV20-1 and TRBJ2-5, with D possibly matching TRBD1 (5 bases). With 6 bases removed from V and 2 bases from J, the gap between germline ends came to 13 bases. Germline loops: CDR1 DFQATT, CDR2 SNEGSKA (reference sequence). The CDR3 sequence is 13 residues long. Here the CDR3 reads CSAGRASQETQYF. The DNA for the CDR3 is TGCAGTGCGGGCAGGGCCTCACAAGAGACCCAGTACTTC.

In this sample, this clonotype turned up many times. The chain employs TRBV7-9 and TRBJ2-1, with TRBD2 matching over 9 bases. With V trimmed by 4 bases and J by 0 bases, 4 bases remained unmatched. Germline CDR1 is SEHNR and CDR2 is FQNEAQ (reference sequence). CDR3 length equals 16 residues. CDR3 sequence reads: CASSSGLASSYNEQFF. The CDR3, as DNA: TGTGCCAGCAGCTCCGGACTAGCGAGCTCCTACAATGAGCAGTTCTTC.

This clonotype was recorded at least ten times. The chain has TRBV5-1 and TRBJ2-7, with 7 nucleotides matching TRBD1. Germline CDR1 reads SGHRS; CDR2 reads YFSETQ. Trimming removed 4 bases from V and 1 base from J; junction bases left unmatched: 8. There are 15 residues in the CDR3. As DNA, the CDR3 is TGCGCCAGCAGCCGCACGGGACAGCAGTCCTACGAGCAGTACTTC. Amino acids: CASSRTGQQSYEQYF.

Only a few counts were recorded for this clonotype. The rearrangement joins TRBV15 to TRBJ2-7; TRBD1 is a possible D gene (6 bases). The CDR3 loop spans 13 amino acids. Trimming left V 3 bases short and J 2 bases short, with 8 bases between. Germline V CDR1 and CDR2: LNHNV, YYDKDF (reference sequence). The CDR3, as DNA: TGTGCCACCAGCAGGGACAGCACCTACGAGCAGTACTTC. It encodes CATSRDSTYEQYF.

V is TRBV27 and J is TRBJ2-2; TRBD1 is a possible D gene (5 bases). Germline-derived CDR1 and CDR2 are MNHEY and SMNVEV (reference sequence). This CDR3 has 14 residues. Trimming cost V 6 bases and J 5 bases, with 13 bases left between them. This CDR3 is CASSRSGKTGELFF. DNA of the CDR3: TGTGCCAGCAGCCGGTCAGGGAAAACCGGGGAGCTGTTTTTT.

This clonotype was seen at least ten times. The CDR3 DNA is TGTGCCAGCAGCTTCGATGAGCAGTTCTTC. Its protein product is CASSFDEQFF. This chain joins TRBV7-9 and TRBJ2-1; no clear D gene. Germline V gene lookup returns CDR1 SEHNR and CDR2 FQNEAQ (reference sequence). The CDR3 runs to 10 residues. Trimming took 3 bases from V and 8 from J, leaving 2 bases between them. Variable domain in full (rest from reference TRBV7-9 and TRBJ2-1): DTGVSQNPRHKITKRGQNVTFRCDPISEHNRLYWYRQTLGQGPEFLTYFQNEAQLEKSRLLSDRFSAERPKGSFSTLEIQRTEQGDSAMYLCASSFDEQFFGPGTRLTVL.

This clonotype showed up many times. The V gene is TRBV19, the J gene TRBJ2-3; D may correspond to TRBD1 or TRBD2 (5 bases each). CDR1 is LNHDA, CDR2 SQIVND, per germline (reference sequence). This CDR3 has 16 residues. Trimming cost V 1 base and J 2 bases, with 13 bases left between them. The CDR3: CASSIGGTYSTDTQYF. In nucleotides, the CDR3 is TGTGCCAGTAGTATAGGGGGGACGTACTCCACAGATACGCAGTATTTT. Full variable domain (rest looked up from reference TRBV19 and TRBJ2-3): DGGITQSPKYLFRKEGQNVTLSCEQNLNHDAMYWYRQDPGQGLRLIYYSQIVNDFQKGDIAEGYSVSREKKESFPLTVTSAQKNPTAFYLCASSIGGTYSTDTQYFGPGTRLTVL.

This clonotype was counted at least ten times. The rearrangement uses TRBV7-2 and TRBJ2-5, with unresolved D. The CDR3 loop spans 15 amino acids. V gave up 0 bases and J gave up 1 base, with 9 bases separating them. Per germline, CDR1 SGHTA and CDR2 FQGNSA. CDR3 in amino acids: CASSLAPGFQETQYF. The CDR3 region has the DNA TGTGCCAGCAGCTTAGCGCCGGGTTTCCAAGAGACCCAGTACTTC.

The table lists this clonotype with many counts. The V gene is TRBV28, the J gene TRBJ2-7; 9 bases line up with TRBD2. The V and J ends lost 3 bases and 0 bases, in that order; junction bases with no gene match: 21. The germline CDR1 and CDR2 sequences are MDHEN and SYDVKM. The CDR3 contains 21 residues. The CDR3: CASSFEAGGGRGRLLSYEQYF. The CDR3 bases are TGTGCCAGCAGTTTCGAAGCTGGTGGCGGGAGGGGCCGTCTACTCTCCTACGAGCAGTACTTC.

This clonotype came up many times. The chain carries TRBV20-1 and TRBJ2-3; D gene uncertain. Trimming removed 5 bases from V and 3 bases from J, with 12 bases in between. Per germline, CDR1 DFQATT and CDR2 SNEGSKA (reference sequence). The CDR3 sequence is 13 residues long. The CDR3 nucleotides are TGCAGTGCTCCCGGGCCCCGAACAGATACGCAGTATTTT. Translated: CSAPGPRTDTQYF.

There are many counts of this clonotype. The chain is built from TRBV3-1 and TRBJ1-4, with unresolved D. The germline gives CDR1 LGHDT, CDR2 YNNKEL (reference sequence). The length of the CDR3 is 16 residues. V was pared by 4 bases and J by 8 bases, with 20 bases between. The CDR3 nucleotides are TGTGCCAGCAGCCGATCGTTGGTTGGGGTGAGGGAAAAACTGTTTTTT. Protein: CASSRSLVGVREKLFF. Full variable domain (missing parts from reference TRBV3-1 and TRBJ1-4): DTAVSQTPKYLVTQMGNDKSIKCEQNLGHDTMYWYKQDSKKFLKIMFSYNNKELIINETVPNRFSPKSPDKAHLNLHINSLELGDSAVYFCASSRSLVGVREKLFFGSGTQLSVL.

This chain joins TRBV4-2 and TRBJ1-2; D not resolved. This CDR3 has 13 residues. V was cut by 1 base and J by 8 bases, with 11 bases left in between. Germline CDR1 is LGHNA and CDR2 is YNFKEQ. CDR3 DNA sequence: TGTGCCAGCAGCCAAGTTGGTAGGCCCGGCTACACCTTC. Translation gives CASSQVGRPGYTF.

This clonotype was recorded many times. The CDR3 DNA follows: TGTGCCATCAGTCAAGATTCGACTGACCAAGAGACCCAGTACTTC. Its protein product is CAISQDSTDQETQYF. The chain has TRBV10-3 and TRBJ2-5; D remains unclear. Germline V gene data show CDR1 as ENHRY and CDR2 as SYGVKD. V lost 5 bases to trimming and J lost 0 bases, with 13 bases between them. The CDR3 is 15 amino acids.

Ten or more counts support this clonotype. V and J are TRBV3-1 and TRBJ1-5; 9 bases align to TRBD1. Trimming took 4 bases from V and 5 from J; bases not matched to a gene: 3. Germline CDR1 and CDR2: LGHDT and YNNKEL (reference sequence). This CDR3 is built from 14 residues. In DNA form, the CDR3 reads TGTGCCAGCAGCCCCCGGGACAGGGATCAGCCCCAGCATTTT. Translated: CASSPRDRDQPQHF.

The sample holds a few counts of this clonotype. The V gene is TRBV7-9, the J gene TRBJ1-4; 9 nucleotides align to TRBD1. The V segment lost 5 bases and the J segment 7 bases; nucleotides outside the gene matches: 8. The germline V gene encodes CDR1 SEHNR and CDR2 FQNEAQ (reference sequence). The CDR3 contains 15 residues. In DNA form, the CDR3 reads TGTGCCAGCAGCCCCACGGGACAGGGCGGTGAAAAACTGTTTTTT. Protein sequence: CASSPTGQGGEKLFF.

This clonotype has a count of ten or more. V usage is TRBV11-2 and J usage is TRBJ2-7; 10 bases match TRBD2. The trim removed 5 bases at V and 2 bases at J, leaving 3 bases unmatched. Germline assignment: CDR1 SGHAT and CDR2 FQNNGV. The length of the CDR3 is 14 residues. The CDR3 sequence: CASSPGTSAYEQYF. The CDR3 bases are TGTGCCAGCAGCCCTGGGACTAGCGCCTACGAGCAGTACTTC.